The clone carrying this TCR beta chain turned up a few times. The antigen is unknown. Specified time point: sample taken at primary tumor resection. The cohort: over 70 early-stage, untreated non-small cell lung cancer patients. This sample was taken from a study of spatial heterogeneity in lung cancer. Study-wide findings and caveats: In tumors, expanded intratumoral alpha and beta TCR counts tracked mutation counts.

TCR cDNA molecules each carried a unique molecular identifier. TCRdb independently ran MiXCR on the 5' RACE reads; one entry per CDR3 protein. This sample has a few thousand distinct CDR3 sequences; about 12% occur once, and the top ten carry 7% to 8.5%. The germline V and J ends were trimmed by 6 bases and 2 bases, with 16 bases remaining between them. The CDR3 consists of 16 residues. Germline CDR1 is KGHSH and CDR2 is LQKENI. The material sequenced was lung tumor tissue, taken at surgery. V usage is TRBV18 and J usage is TRBJ2-2; either TRBD1 or TRBD2 may fit D (5 bases each). This TCR derives from a male donor with early-stage non-small cell lung cancer. The CDR3 DNA reads TGTGCCAGCTCCGGGACCGGCTACGATAACACCGGGGAGCTGTTTTTT. Encoded protein: CASSGTGYDNTGELFF.